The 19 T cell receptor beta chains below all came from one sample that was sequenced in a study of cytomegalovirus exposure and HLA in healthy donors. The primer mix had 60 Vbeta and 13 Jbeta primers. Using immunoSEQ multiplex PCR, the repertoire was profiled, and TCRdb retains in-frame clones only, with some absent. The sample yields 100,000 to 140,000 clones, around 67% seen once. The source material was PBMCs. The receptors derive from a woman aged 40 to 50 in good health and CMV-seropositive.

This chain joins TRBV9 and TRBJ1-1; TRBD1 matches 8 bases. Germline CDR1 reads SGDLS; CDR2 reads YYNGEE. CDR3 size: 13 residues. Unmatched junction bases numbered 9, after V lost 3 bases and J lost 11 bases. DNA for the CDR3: TGTGCCAGCAGCGCCATACTGACAGGGGAGGCTTTCTTT. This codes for CASSAILTGEAFF.

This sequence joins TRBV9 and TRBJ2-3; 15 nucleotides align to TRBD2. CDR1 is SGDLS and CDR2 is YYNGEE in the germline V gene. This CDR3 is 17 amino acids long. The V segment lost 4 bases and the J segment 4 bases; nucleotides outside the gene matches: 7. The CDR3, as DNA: TGTGCCAGCAGCCCTGGGACTAGCGGGGGGATGGCAGATACGCAGTATTTT. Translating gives CASSPGTSGGMADTQYF.

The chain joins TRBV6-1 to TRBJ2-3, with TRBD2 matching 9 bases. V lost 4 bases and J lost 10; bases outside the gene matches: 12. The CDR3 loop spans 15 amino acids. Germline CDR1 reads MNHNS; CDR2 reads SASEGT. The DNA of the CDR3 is TGTGCCAGCAGTGGTGGGACTAGCAGGGGACTTGCGCAGTATTTT. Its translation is CASSGGTSRGLAQYF.

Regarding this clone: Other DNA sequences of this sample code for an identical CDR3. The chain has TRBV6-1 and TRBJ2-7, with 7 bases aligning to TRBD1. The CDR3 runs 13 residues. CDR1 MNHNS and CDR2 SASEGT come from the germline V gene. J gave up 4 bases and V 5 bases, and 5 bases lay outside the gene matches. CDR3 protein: CASSPGQSYEQYF. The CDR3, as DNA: TGTGCCAGCAGTCCGGGACAGAGTTACGAGCAGTACTTC.

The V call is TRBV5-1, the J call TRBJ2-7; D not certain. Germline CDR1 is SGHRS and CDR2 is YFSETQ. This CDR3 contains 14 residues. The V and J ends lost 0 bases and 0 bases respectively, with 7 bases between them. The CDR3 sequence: CASSLEQNSYEQYF. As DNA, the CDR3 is TGCGCCAGCAGCTTGGAACAGAACTCCTACGAGCAGTACTTC.

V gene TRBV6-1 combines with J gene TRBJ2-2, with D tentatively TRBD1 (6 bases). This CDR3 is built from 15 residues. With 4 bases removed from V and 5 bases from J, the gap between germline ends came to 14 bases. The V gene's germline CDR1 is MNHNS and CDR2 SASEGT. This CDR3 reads CASSGSYTGTGELFF. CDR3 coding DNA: TGTGCCAGCAGTGGATCCTATACAGGGACCGGGGAGCTGTTTTTT.

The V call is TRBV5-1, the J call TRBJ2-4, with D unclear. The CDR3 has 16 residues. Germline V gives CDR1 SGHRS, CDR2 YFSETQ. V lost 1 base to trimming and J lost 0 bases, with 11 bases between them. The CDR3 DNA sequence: TGCGCCAGCAGCTTGTCAGCAGGTATAGCCAAAAACATTCAGTACTTC. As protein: CASSLSAGIAKNIQYF. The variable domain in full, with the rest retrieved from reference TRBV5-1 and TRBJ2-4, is KAGVTQTPRYLIKTRGQQVTLSCSPISGHRSVSWYQQTPGQGLQFLFEYFSETQRNKGNFPGRFSGRQFSNSRSEMNVSTLELGDSALYLCASSLSAGIAKNIQYFGAGTRLSVL.

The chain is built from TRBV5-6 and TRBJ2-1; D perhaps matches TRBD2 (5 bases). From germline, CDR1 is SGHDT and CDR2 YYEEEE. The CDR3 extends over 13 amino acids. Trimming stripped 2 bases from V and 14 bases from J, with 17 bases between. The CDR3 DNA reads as TGTGCCAGCAGCTTACCACTGGGTGCTAGCAAGTTCTTC. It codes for CASSLPLGASKFF.

The DNA for the CDR3 is TGTGCCAGCAGCTACGGGGGGCCCAGCTCCTACAATGAGCAGTTCTTC. Amino acids: CASSYGGPSSYNEQFF. The rearrangement joins TRBV13 to TRBJ2-1, with a possible D match to TRBD2 (7 bases). Germline V lookup: CDR1 PRHDT, CDR2 FYEKMQ (reference sequence). Trimming removed 4 bases at V and 0 bases at J, with 13 bases between. The CDR3 covers 16 residues.

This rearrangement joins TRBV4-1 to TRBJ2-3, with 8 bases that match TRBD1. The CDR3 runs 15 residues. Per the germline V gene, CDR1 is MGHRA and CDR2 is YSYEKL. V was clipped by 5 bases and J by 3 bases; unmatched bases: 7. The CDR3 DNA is TGCGCCAGCAGCGTCTCCGGACAGGGTACAGATACGCAGTATTTT. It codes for CASSVSGQGTDTQYF.

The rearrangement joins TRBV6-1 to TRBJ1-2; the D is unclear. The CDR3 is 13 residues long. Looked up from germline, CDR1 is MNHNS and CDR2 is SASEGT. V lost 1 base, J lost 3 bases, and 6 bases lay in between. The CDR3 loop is CASSEVVDYGYTF. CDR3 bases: TGTGCCAGCAGTGAAGTAGTGGACTATGGCTACACCTTC.

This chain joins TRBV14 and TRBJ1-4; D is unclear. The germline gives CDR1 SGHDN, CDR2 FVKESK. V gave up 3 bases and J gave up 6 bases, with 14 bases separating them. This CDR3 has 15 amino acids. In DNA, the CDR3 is TGTGCCAGCAGCCAGTTGGGTGATCGGGATGAAAAACTGTTTTTT. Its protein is CASSQLGDRDEKLFF.

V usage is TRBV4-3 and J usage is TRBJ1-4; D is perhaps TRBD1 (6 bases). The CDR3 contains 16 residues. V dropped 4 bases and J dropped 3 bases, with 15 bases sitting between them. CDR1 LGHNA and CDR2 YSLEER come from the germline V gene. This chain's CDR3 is CASSPAGEGANEKLFF. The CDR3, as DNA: TGCGCCAGCAGCCCCGCAGGGGAAGGAGCTAATGAAAAACTGTTTTTT.

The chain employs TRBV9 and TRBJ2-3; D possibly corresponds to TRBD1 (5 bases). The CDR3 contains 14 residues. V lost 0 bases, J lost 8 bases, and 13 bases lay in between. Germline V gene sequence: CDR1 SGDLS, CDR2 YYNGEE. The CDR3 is CASSVGSPQGTQYF. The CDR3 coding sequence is TGTGCCAGCAGCGTAGGCAGCCCCCAGGGTACGCAGTATTTT.

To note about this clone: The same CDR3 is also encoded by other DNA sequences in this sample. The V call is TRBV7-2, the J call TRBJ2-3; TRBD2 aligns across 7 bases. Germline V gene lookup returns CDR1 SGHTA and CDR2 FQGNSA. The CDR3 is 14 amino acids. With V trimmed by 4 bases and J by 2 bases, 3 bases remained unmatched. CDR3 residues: CASSSGLYTDTQYF. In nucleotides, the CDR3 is TGTGCCAGCAGCTCGGGACTATACACAGATACGCAGTATTTT.

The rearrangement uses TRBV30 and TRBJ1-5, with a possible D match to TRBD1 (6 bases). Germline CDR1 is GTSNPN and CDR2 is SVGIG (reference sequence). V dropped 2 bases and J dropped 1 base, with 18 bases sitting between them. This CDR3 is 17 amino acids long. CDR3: CAWSTDPQGMSNQPQHF. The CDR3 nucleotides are TGTGCCTGGAGTACCGACCCGCAGGGGATGAGCAATCAGCCCCAGCATTTT.

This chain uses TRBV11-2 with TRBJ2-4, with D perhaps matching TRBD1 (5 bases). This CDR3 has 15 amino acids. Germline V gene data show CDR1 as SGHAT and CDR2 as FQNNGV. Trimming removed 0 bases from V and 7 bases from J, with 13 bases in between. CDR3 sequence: CASSLDQSGWNIQYF. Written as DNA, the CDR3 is TGTGCCAGCAGCTTAGATCAATCAGGGTGGAACATTCAGTACTTC.

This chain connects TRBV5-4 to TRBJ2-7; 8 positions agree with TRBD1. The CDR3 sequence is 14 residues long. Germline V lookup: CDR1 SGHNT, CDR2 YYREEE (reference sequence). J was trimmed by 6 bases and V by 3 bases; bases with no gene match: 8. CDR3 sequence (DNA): TGTGCCAGCAGCTCCGGACAGGGTGCTCGCGAGCAGTACTTC. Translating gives CASSSGQGAREQYF.

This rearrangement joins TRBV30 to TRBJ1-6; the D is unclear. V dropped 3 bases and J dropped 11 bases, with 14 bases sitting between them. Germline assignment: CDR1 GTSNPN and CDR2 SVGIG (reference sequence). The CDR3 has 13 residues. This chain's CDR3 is CAWSGSFRTPLHF. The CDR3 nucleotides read TGTGCCTGGAGCGGGAGCTTCCGAACACCCCTCCACTTT.